Listed here is a single TCR beta chain. The CDR3 end is not reached by the read, which stops 3 residues before it; the germline J gene fills it in. The data are from a study of Tregs in tolerant kidney transplant recipients. The data were produced by immunoSEQ multiplex PCR, yet TCRdb's version contains in-frame clones alone and is incomplete. This repertoire includes fewer than 35,000 clones. The length of the CDR3 is 13 residues. Germline V gene data show CDR1 as DFQATT and CDR2 as SNEGSKA (reference sequence). Trimming pared 0 bases from V and 3 bases from J, leaving 8 bases between. V usage is TRBV20-1 and J usage is TRBJ1-1; D not resolved. This receptor was obtained from a human donor who received a combined kidney and bone marrow transplant. Material: CD8+ T cells from blood, obtained before the transplant. The sequenced CDR3 bases are TGCAGTGCTAGAGATGAAGGGTACACTGAA. The encoded protein is CSARDEGYTE. The complete CDR3 sequence is CSARDEGYTEAFF.